The clone carrying this TCR beta chain was picked up one time. This sample stems from a study of blood T cell repertoires in COVID-19. Turning to the study itself: There were acute and convalescent COVID-19 samples, and they came from the United States, Italy and Spain. The analysed material was cDNA or gDNA that came from T cells, B-cell-depleted T cells, or PBMCs.

The CDR3 spans 12 residues. Authors' processing steps: Using reference gene primer amplification, nucleated cell counts were estimated. Method: immunoSEQ multiplex PCR; TCRdb's copy keeps in-frame clones and lacks some. The DNA was the basis for D and trimming; V, J and clone size are from that table. The sample has about 120,000 clones, over 80% seen once. The receptor comes from a man in his 70s with acute or convalescent COVID-19. The chain uses TRBV21-1 and TRBJ2-7; TRBD1 is taken as the D call from the table, unchecked against the DNA. TRBV21-1 is a pseudogene locus. Sequencing input: peripheral blood. The CDR3 DNA sequence: TGTGGGACCGGGACAGGGGCGGGCGAGCAGTACTTC. Its translation is CGTGTGAGEQYF.